Here is one T cell receptor beta chain with its context. Its antigen remains undetermined. It has no much larger one-base neighbor in the sample; base qualities were not kept. From the germline V gene, CDR1 is MNHEY and CDR2 is SVGAGI. V sheds 7 bases and J sheds 0 bases, leaving 13 bases between their ends. Including the terminal cysteine and phenylalanine, the CDR3 comprises 15 residues. Just CDR3 DNA is preserved here, 45 bases in frame from base 1. The data originate from a study of blood T cell repertoires in COVID-19 (TCRdb year 2020). The study in broad terms: Recovered participants in ImmuneRACE Cohort 3 were defined as having two consecutive negative NP/OP PCR tests, clearance from a healthcare professional, or resolution of symptoms. The collaborator samples originated in the United States, Italy and Spain and spanned the acute and convalescent phases of COVID-19. The prospective study material was composed of cDNA or gDNA derived from T cells, B-cell-depleted T cells, or PBMCs. Subjects who had been exposed to COVID-19, were actively infected with it, or had recovered from it provided the deeply sampled blood TCRbeta repertoires that made up the dataset. The repertoires were made available in a free public database intended to serve as a resource for research on the immune response to SARS-CoV-2. The samples were drawn from two sources: the first 160 participants of the ongoing ImmuneRACE study, and 1,200 or so subjects contributed by 6 global collaborators. Sample metadata almost always included a de-identified subject ID, COVID-19 status, age in years and sex. Where HLA class I and class II types were available, the types were taken from metadata supplied by the sample provider, not from assay-based typing. What the research found in general, with its limitations: The quantity of clinical and demographic metadata differed by source and by participant and was supplied without curation.

In the prospective study, participants were about 18 to 89 years old, resided in approximately 25 geographic areas of the United States, and were enrolled through a virtual design. To assign participants to cohorts, the prospective study relied on clinical history that participants themselves reported in a screening survey and a study questionnaire. In the prospective study, whole blood, serum and a nasopharyngeal or oropharyngeal swab were collected from each participant by mobile phlebotomists. Participants in the prospective study had the option to provide additional blood draws and questionnaires over a 2-month period. Before DNA extraction, blood samples from the prospective study were shipped at room temperature or frozen. The immunoSEQ Assay, a bias-controlled multiplex PCR, was used to amplify TCRbeta CDR3 regions from genomic DNA. In the original analysis: Within the assay, amplification of reference gene primers was used to estimate how many nucleated cells each sample contained. Sequence reads were collapsed and filtered to measure the absolute abundance of every unique TCRbeta CDR3 rearrangement. Productive Simpson clonality was computed per sample as the square root of Simpson's diversity index over productive rearrangements. As stored in TCRdb, this immuneACCESS dataset retains in-frame rearrangements with V and J assigned. A fraction of the clones does not appear; measured against another copy, unresolved V genes explain less than half of the discrepancy, and the remainder lacks a known reason. V and J calls and clone size come straight from that table; D and trimming were deduced from the DNA. This sample lists roughly 340,000 clones; around 87% were detected once. The top ten clones comprise less than 2.5% of the sample.

The sequencing input was PBMCs or T cells enriched from blood (not recorded which). In this chain, TRBV6-5 is recombined with TRBJ1-3; the D gene cannot be named for sure. This TCR came from a man aged 40-49 years in a cohort exposed to, infected with or recovered from COVID-19 (not recorded which). The nucleotide sequence reads as follows: TGTGCCAGCATCACGAACCTAGTCTCTGGAAACACCATATATTTT. It specifies CASITNLVSGNTIYF.